The rows below give T cell receptor beta chains drawn from one sample of a study of STAT5B mutations in CD4+ large granular lymphocyte leukemia. TCRdb's table, derived via immunoSEQ multiplex PCR, lists solely in-frame clones and lacks some. This table has fewer than 40,000 clones, roughly 76% appearing once. Sequencing was carried out using CD4+ T cells from blood buffy coats. The source is a human donor in good health. Each CDR3 is given with its conserved first and last residue. A D gene is named only where the DNA matches it firmly. The size field is filled for only some rows; it gives once, few, many or a size class.

J,V,size,D,DNA,CDR3
TRBJ2-1,TRBV2,.,.,TGTGCCAGTACAGTAGTCAATGAGCAGTTCTTC,CASTVVNEQFF
TRBJ1-4,TRBV6-1,.,.,TGTGCCAGCCGGACCGGGGCAAATGAAAAACTGTTTTTT,CASRTGANEKLFF
TRBJ2-7,TRBV5-4,.,TRBD1,TGTGCCAGCAGCTTCCCCGGACAGGCCTACGAGCAGTACTTC,CASSFPGQAYEQYF
TRBJ2-2,TRBV14,.,.,TGTGCCAGCAGCCACCGGAGAGGAATTATGACCGGGGAGCTGTTTTTT,CASSHRRGIMTGELFF
TRBJ1-1,TRBV27,.,.,TGTGCCAGCAGTCCCCACGACTGGAACACTGAAGCTTTCTTT,CASSPHDWNTEAFF
TRBJ1-1,TRBV29-1,.,TRBD1,TGCAGCGTTCTGACAGGGCCGAACACTGAAGCTTTCTTT,CSVLTGPNTEAFF
TRBJ1-2,TRBV5-1,few,.,TGCGCCAGCAGCCAGGACGGAAGCAACTATGGCTACACCTTC,CASSQDGSNYGYTF
TRBJ2-5,TRBV5-4,once,.,TGTGCCAGCAGCCTCGACCAGGGGCGCGAGACCCAGTACTTC,CASSLDQGRETQYF
TRBJ1-5,TRBV6-1,few,TRBD1,TGTGCCAGCAGTGAAAGGAGGGGGCCGGTGGGCAATCAGCCCCAGCATTTT,CASSERRGPVGNQPQHF
TRBJ1-4,TRBV19,once,.,TGTGCCAGTAGTAGCCCCGAGACAGGATCGGTCATTGAAAAACTGTTTTTT,CASSSPETGSVIEKLFF
TRBJ1-1,TRBV19,few,.,TGTGCCAGTAGCGTTGACGGGACGAACACTGAAGCTTTCTTT,CASSVDGTNTEAFF
TRBJ1-1,TRBV19,few,.,TGTGCCAGCACACAGGGTTACACTGAAGCTTTCTTT,CASTQGYTEAFF
TRBJ2-7,TRBV18,.,.,TGTGCCAGCTCACCAGGGTCCAACGAGCAGTACTTC,CASSPGSNEQYF
TRBJ1-1,TRBV6-6,.,.,TGTGCCAGCGCCGGAGTTGTTCGGGGGCACACTGAAGCTTTCTTT,CASAGVVRGHTEAFF
TRBJ1-4,TRBV6-6,.,.,TGTGCCAGCAGTCCCGAGGGGGGGGTTGGTGAAAAACTGTTTTTT,CASSPEGGVGEKLFF
TRBJ2-1,TRBV6-6,.,TRBD2,TGTGCCAGCACCTATGCTAGCGGGAGCTCCTACAATGAGCAGTTCTTC,CASTYASGSSYNEQFF
TRBJ2-6,TRBV19,.,.,TGTGCCAGTAGTAGTCAGAGCTCTGGGGCCAACGTCCTGACTTTC,CASSSQSSGANVLTF
TRBJ1-1,TRBV5-6,.,.,TGTGCCAGCAGCTTTGACAGGCGGACTGAAGCTTTCTTT,CASSFDRRTEAFF
TRBJ1-1,TRBV11-1,.,.,TGTGCCAGCAGCTTAAAGCCGGCGAACACTGAAGCTTTCTTT,CASSLKPANTEAFF
TRBJ2-3,TRBV6-4,.,.,TGTGCCAGCAGTGACCAACTCTCAAGCACAGATACGCAGTATTTT,CASSDQLSSTDTQYF
TRBJ2-3,TRBV15,.,.,TGTGCCACCAGGCCGGCCCGGGGGCAATGCACAGATACGCAGTATTTT,CATRPARGQCTDTQYF
TRBJ1-5,TRBV10-2,few,.,TGCGCCAGCAGTGAGCCGTCGGACGGTGGTAGCAATCAGCCCCAGCATTTT,CASSEPSDGGSNQPQHF
TRBJ2-5,TRBV11-1,.,.,TGTGCCAGCAGCTTGTATCGGGAGACCCAGTACTTC,CASSLYRETQYF
TRBJ1-2,TRBV2,.,.,TGTGCCGGGGGGAACAGCTCCTATGGCTACACCTTC,CAGGNSSYGYTF
TRBJ1-5,TRBV19,.,.,TGTGCCAGTAGTCCCAGGGGAAGCAATCAGCCCCAGCATTTT,CASSPRGSNQPQHF
TRBJ2-3,TRBV2,.,.,TGTGCCAGCAAGGCAGAGTCTCTGTCGCAGTATTTT,CASKAESLSQYF
TRBJ2-7,TRBV11-3,few,TRBD1,TGTGCCAGCAGCGCACACAGGGGTGGCGAGCAGTACTTC,CASSAHRGGEQYF
TRBJ2-1,TRBV19,.,TRBD1,TGTGCCAGTAAACAGGGGGCTTTAAGCTCCTACAATGAGCAGTTCTTC,CASKQGALSSYNEQFF